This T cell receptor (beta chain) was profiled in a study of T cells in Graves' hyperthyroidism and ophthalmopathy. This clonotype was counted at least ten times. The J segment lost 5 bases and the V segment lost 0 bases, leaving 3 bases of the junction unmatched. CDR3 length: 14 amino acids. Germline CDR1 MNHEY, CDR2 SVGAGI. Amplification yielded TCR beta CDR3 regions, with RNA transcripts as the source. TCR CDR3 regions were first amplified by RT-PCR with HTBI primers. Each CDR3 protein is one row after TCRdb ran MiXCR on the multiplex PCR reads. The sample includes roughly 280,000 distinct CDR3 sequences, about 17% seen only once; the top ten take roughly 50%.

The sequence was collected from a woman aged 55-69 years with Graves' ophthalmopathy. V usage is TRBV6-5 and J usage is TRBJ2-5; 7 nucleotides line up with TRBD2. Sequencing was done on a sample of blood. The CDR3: CASSYSGGGETQYF. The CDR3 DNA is TGTGCCAGCAGTTACTCGGGGGGGGGGGAGACCCAGTACTTC.